This T cell receptor (beta chain) was captured by sequencing in a study of cytomegalovirus exposure and HLA in healthy donors. For the study at large: About 200 million T cells yielded approximately 110 million unique TCR beta sequences in earlier analysis. Study-level findings and limits: A few CMV-associated chains were confirmed in vitro to be specific for CMV antigens. Presence/absence comparisons presumed near-even sequencing depth among donors.

The V gene's germline CDR1 is SGHNT and CDR2 YYREEE (reference sequence). V shed 2 bases, J shed 4 bases, and the junction held 5 bases outside the gene matches. This CDR3 is 14 amino acids long. As to this clone: What it binds is not known.

PCR was performed using 60 Vbeta and 13 Jbeta primers. Sequenced by immunoSEQ multiplex PCR; TCRdb stores in-frame clones only, minus some. The sample lists 170,000 or so clones, around three quarters seen once, with about 0.63% in the top ten. The source is a boy younger than 18 in good health and CMV-seronegative. The sequencing input was PBMCs. The chain links TRBV5-4 to TRBJ1-2; 7 nucleotides line up with TRBD1. CDR3 coding DNA: TGTGCCAGCAGCTTCGACAGGGAGAGCTATGGCTACACCTTC. Residues: CASSFDRESYGYTF.